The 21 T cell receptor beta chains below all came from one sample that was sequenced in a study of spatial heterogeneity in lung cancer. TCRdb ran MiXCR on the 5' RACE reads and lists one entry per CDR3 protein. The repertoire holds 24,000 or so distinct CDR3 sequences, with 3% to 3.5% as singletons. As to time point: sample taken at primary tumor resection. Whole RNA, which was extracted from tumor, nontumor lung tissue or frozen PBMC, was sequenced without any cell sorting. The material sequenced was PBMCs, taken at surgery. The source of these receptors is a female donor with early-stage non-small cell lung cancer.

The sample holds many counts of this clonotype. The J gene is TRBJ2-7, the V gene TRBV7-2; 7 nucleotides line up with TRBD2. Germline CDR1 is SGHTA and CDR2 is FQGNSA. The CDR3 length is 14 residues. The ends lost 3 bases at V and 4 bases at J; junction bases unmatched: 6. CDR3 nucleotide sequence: TGTGCCAGCAGCTTTGAGGGAGGGTTGTACGAGCAGTACTTC. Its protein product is CASSFEGGLYEQYF. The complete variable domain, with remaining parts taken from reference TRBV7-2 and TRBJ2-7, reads GAGVSQSPSNKVTEKGKDVELRCDPISGHTALYWYRQSLGQGLEFLIYFQGNSAPDKSGLPSDRFSAERTGGSVSTLTIQRTQQEDSAVYLCASSFEGGLYEQYFGPGTRLTVT.

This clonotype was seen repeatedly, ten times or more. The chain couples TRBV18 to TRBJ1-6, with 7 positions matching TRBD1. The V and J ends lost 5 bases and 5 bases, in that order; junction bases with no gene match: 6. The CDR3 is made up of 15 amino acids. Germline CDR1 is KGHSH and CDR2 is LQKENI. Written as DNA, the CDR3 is TGTGCCAGCTCAAGAGGGGACAGAGATAATTCACCCCTCCACTTT. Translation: CASSRGDRDNSPLHF. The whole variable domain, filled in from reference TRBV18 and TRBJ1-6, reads NAGVMQNPRHLVRRRGQEARLRCSPMKGHSHVYWYRQLPEEGLKFMVYLQKENIIDESGMPKERFSAEFPKEGPSILRIQQVVRGDSAAYFCASSRGDRDNSPLHFGNGTRLTVT.

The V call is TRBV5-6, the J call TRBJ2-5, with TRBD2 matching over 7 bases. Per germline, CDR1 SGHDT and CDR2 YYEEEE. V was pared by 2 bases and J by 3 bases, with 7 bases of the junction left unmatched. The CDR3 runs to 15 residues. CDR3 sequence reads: CASSFLAEGEETQYF. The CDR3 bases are TGTGCCAGCAGCTTCCTAGCGGAGGGAGAAGAGACCCAGTACTTC.

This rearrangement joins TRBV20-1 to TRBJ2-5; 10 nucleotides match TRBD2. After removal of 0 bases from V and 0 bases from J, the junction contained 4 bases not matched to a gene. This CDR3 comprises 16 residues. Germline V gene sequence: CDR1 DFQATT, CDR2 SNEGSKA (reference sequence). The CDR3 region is CSARDAGTSDQETQYF. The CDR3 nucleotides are TGCAGTGCTAGAGATGCCGGGACTAGCGACCAAGAGACCCAGTACTTC.

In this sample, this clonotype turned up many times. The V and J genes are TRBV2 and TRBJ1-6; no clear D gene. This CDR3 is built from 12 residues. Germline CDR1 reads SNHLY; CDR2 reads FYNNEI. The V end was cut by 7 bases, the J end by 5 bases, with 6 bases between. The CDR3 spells CASTGNNSPLHF. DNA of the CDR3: TGTGCCAGCACCGGAAATAATTCACCCCTCCACTTT. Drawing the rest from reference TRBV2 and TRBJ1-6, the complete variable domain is EPEVTQTPSHQVTQMGQEVILRCVPISNHLYFYWYRQILGQKVEFLVSFYNNEISEKSEIFDDQFSVERPDGSNFTLKIRSTKLEDSAMYFCASTGNNSPLHFGNGTRLTVT.

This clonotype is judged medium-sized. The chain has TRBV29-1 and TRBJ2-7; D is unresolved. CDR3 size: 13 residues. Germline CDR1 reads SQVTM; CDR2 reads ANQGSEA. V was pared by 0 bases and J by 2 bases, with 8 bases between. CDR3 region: CSVEDKVPYEQYF. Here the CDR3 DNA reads TGCAGCGTTGAAGATAAGGTCCCCTACGAGCAGTACTTC.

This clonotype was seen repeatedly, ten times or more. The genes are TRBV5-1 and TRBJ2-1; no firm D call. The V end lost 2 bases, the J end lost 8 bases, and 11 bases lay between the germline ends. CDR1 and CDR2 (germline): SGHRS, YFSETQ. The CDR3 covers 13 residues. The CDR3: CASSFPGIDEQFF. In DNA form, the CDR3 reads TGCGCCAGCAGCTTTCCTGGAATCGATGAGCAGTTCTTC.

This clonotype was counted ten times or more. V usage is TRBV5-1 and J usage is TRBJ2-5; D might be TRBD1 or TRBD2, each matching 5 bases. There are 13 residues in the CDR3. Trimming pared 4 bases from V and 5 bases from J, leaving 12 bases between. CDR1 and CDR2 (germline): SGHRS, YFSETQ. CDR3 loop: CASSPVREETQYF. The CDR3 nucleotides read TGCGCCAGCAGCCCTGTCAGGGAGGAGACCCAGTACTTC.

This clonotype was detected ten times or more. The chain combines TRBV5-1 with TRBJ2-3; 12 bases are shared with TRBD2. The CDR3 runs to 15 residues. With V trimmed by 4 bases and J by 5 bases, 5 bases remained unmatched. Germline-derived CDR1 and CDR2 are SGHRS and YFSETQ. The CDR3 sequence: CASSQGLAGVDTQYF. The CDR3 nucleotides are TGCGCCAGCAGCCAGGGACTAGCGGGCGTAGATACGCAGTATTTT.

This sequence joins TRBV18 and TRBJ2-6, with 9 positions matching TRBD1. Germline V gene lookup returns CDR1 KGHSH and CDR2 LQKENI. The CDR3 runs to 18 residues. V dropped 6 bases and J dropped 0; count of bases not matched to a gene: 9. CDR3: CASSNLVGQGSGANVLTF. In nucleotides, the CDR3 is TGTGCCAGCTCTAACCTGGTGGGACAGGGCTCTGGGGCCAACGTCCTGACTTTC.

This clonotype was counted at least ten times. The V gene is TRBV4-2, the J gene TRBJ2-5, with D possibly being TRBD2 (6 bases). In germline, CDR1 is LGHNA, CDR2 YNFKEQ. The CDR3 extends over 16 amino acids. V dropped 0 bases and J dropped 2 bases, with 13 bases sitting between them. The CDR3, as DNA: TGTGCCAGCAGCCAAGATTTGCGGGGCGGACAAGAGACCCAGTACTTC. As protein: CASSQDLRGGQETQYF.

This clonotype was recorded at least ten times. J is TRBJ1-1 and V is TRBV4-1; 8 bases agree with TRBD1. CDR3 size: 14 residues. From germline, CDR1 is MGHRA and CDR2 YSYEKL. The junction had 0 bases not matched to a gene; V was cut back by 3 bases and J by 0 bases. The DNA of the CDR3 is TGCGCCAGCAGCCAGACAGGGGTGAACACTGAAGCTTTCTTT. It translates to CASSQTGVNTEAFF.

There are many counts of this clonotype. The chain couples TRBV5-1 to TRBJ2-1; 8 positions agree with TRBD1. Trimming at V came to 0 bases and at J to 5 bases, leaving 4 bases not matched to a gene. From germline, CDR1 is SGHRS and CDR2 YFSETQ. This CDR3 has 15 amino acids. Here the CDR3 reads CASSLGQGLNNEQFF. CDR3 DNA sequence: TGCGCCAGCAGCTTGGGACAGGGGCTAAACAATGAGCAGTTCTTC. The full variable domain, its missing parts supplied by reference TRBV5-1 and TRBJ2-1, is KAGVTQTPRYLIKTRGQQVTLSCSPISGHRSVSWYQQTPGQGLQFLFEYFSETQRNKGNFPGRFSGRQFSNSRSEMNVSTLELGDSALYLCASSLGQGLNNEQFFGPGTRLTVL.

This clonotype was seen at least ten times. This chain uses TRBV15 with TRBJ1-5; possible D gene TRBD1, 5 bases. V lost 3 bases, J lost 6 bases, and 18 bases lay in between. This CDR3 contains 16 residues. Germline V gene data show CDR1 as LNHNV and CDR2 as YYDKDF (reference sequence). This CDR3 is CATSSAGERGSQPQHF. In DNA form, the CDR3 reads TGTGCCACCAGCAGTGCTGGGGAAAGGGGATCTCAGCCCCAGCATTTT.

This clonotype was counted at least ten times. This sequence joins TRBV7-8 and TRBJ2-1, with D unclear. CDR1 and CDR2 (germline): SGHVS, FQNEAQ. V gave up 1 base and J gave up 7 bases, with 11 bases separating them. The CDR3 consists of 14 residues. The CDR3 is CASSLGKNSNEQFF. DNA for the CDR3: TGTGCCAGCAGCTTAGGAAAAAATAGTAATGAGCAGTTCTTC.

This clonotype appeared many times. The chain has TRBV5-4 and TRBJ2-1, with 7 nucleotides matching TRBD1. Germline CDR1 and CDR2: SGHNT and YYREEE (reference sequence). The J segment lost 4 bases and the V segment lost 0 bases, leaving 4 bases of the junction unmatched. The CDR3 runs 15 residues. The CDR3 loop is CASSLAGQEYNEQFF. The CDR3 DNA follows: TGTGCCAGCAGCTTGGCCGGACAGGAATACAATGAGCAGTTCTTC.

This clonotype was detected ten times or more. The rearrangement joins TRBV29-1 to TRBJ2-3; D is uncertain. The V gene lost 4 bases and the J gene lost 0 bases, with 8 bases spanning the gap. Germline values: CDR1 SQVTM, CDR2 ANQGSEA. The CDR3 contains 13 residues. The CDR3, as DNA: TGCAGCGTTGCTCAGATTAGCACAGATACGCAGTATTTT. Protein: CSVAQISTDTQYF.

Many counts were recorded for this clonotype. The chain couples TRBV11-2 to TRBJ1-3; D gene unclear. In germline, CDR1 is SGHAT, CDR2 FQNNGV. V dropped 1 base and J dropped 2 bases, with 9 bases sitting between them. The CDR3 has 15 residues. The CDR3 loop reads CASSLVGRTGNTIYF. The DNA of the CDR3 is TGTGCCAGCAGCTTAGTCGGTAGGACTGGAAACACCATATATTTT.

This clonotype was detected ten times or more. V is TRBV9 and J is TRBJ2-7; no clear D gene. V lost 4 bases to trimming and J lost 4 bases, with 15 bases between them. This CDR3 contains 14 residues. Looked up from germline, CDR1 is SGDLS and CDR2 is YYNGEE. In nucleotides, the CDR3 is TGTGCCAGCAGCCTAGAGATGGGCGGTTACGAGCAGTACTTC. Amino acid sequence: CASSLEMGGYEQYF.

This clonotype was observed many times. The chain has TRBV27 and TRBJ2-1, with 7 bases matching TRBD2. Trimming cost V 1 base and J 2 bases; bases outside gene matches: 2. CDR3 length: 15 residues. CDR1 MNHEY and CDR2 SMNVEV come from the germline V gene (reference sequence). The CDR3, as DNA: TGTGCCAGCAGTTTATGGCGGGAGACCTACAATGAGCAGTTCTTC. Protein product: CASSLWRETYNEQFF.

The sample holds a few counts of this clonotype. CDR3 residues: CASSELGSVYHLHNEQFF. In DNA form, the CDR3 reads TGTGCCAGCAGTGAACTAGGCTCGGTGTACCACCTCCACAATGAGCAGTTCTTC. This chain uses TRBV25-1 with TRBJ2-1; no definite D call. The CDR3 contains 18 residues. Trimming left V 2 bases short and J 5 bases short, with 22 bases between. In germline, CDR1 is MGHDK, CDR2 SYGVNS.